These 29 T cell receptor beta chains were all obtained from the same sample, sequenced in a study of Graves' ophthalmopathy and Graves' hyperthyroidism. Amplification targeted the TCR beta CDR3 regions, with RNA transcripts as the source material. HTBI primers were used in a first-round RT-PCR, which preceded a second-round multiplex PCR. Via MiXCR, TCRdb re-called the multiplex PCR reads, giving one row per CDR3 protein. The sample yields hundreds of thousands of distinct CDR3 sequences, 22% seen once. The sequencing input was peripheral blood. These receptors originate from a woman aged 18-29 years with stable Graves' hyperthyroidism. Some clones in this sample may be carry-over from other donors' samples.

This clonotype was recorded many times. The V and J genes are TRBV12-3 or TRBV12-4 and TRBJ2-7; D unclear. The CDR3 has 13 amino acids. Trimming pared 0 bases from V and 3 bases from J, leaving 6 bases between. CDR3 sequence reads: CASSLATLYEQYF. CDR3 in DNA: TGTGCCAGCAGTTTAGCGACCCTCTACGAGCAGTACTTC.

The rearrangement links TRBV12-5 to TRBJ2-7; D gene unclear. The germline gives CDR1 LGHNT, CDR2 FRNRAP. CDR3 size: 11 residues. With 4 bases removed from V and 3 bases from J, the gap between germline ends came to 4 bases. CDR3 amino acids: CASGWGYEQYF. The CDR3 DNA reads as TGTGCTAGTGGTTGGGGCTACGAGCAGTACTTC. Full variable domain (remainder filled in from reference TRBV12-5 and TRBJ2-7): DARVTQTPRHKVTEMGQEVTMRCQPILGHNTVFWYRQTMMQGLELLAYFRNRAPLDDSGMPKDRFSAEMPDATLATLKIQPSEPRDSAVYFCASGWGYEQYFGPGTRLTVT.

This clonotype came up many times. The rearrangement joins TRBV10-3 to TRBJ2-5; perhaps TRBD2 as D (5 bases). The V gene's germline CDR1 is ENHRY and CDR2 SYGVKD. This CDR3 spans 15 amino acids. The V end lost 4 bases, the J end lost 4 bases, and 16 bases lay between the germline ends. The CDR3 nucleotides are TGTGCCATCAGTGGTCGTGACGGGGTTGGAGAGACCCAGTACTTC. Protein: CAISGRDGVGETQYF.

V is TRBV11-2 and J is TRBJ1-1; no clear D. CDR3 size: 15 residues. Trimming removed 3 bases from V and 0 bases from J, with 11 bases in between. Germline V gives CDR1 SGHAT, CDR2 FQNNGV. The CDR3 region has the DNA TGTGCCAGCAGCTTTTTCGGGTTGGTGAACACTGAAGCTTTCTTT. Translating it yields CASSFFGLVNTEAFF.

The V gene is TRBV30, the J gene TRBJ2-7; D gene unclear. The CDR3 has 11 residues. Germline lookup yields CDR1 GTSNPN and CDR2 SVGIG (reference sequence). V dropped 0 bases and J dropped 5 bases, with 5 bases sitting between them. The DNA for the CDR3 is TGTGCCTGGAGTGTACAGAACGAGCAGTACTTC. Protein product: CAWSVQNEQYF. The whole variable domain, filled in from reference TRBV30 and TRBJ2-7, reads SQTIHQWPATLVQPVGSPLSLECTVEGTSNPNLYWYRQAAGRGLQLLFYSVGIGQISSEVPQNLSASRPQDRQFILSSKKLLLSDSGFYLCAWSVQNEQYFGPGTRLTVT.

This clonotype was counted at least ten times. This sequence joins TRBV7-9 and TRBJ2-5; 10 bases agree with TRBD1. Germline V gene lookup returns CDR1 SEHNR and CDR2 FQNEAQ (reference sequence). V gave up 6 bases and J gave up 1 base; unmatched junction bases: 8. This CDR3 has 16 residues. The CDR3 loop reads CASRSGQGGPQETQYF. The CDR3 DNA reads as TGTGCCAGCAGATCCGGACAGGGGGGGCCCCAAGAGACCCAGTACTTC. The full variable domain, its missing parts supplied by reference TRBV7-9 and TRBJ2-5, is DTGVSQNPRHKITKRGQNVTFRCDPISEHNRLYWYRQTLGQGPEFLTYFQNEAQLEKSRLLSDRFSAERPKGSFSTLEIQRTEQGDSAMYLCASRSGQGGPQETQYFGPGTRLLVL.

This clonotype was detected many times. The rearrangement joins TRBV6-1 to TRBJ2-7; 9 positions agree with TRBD1. Germline V gene lookup returns CDR1 MNHNS and CDR2 SASEGT. Trimming took 5 bases from V and 0 from J; bases not matched to a gene: 5. CDR3 size: 15 residues. For the CDR3, the DNA is TGTGCCAGCAGTCCCTACAGGGGGCACTCCTACGAGCAGTACTTC. Its translation: CASSPYRGHSYEQYF.

At least ten counts were recorded for this clonotype. This sequence joins TRBV2 and TRBJ1-1; D is perhaps TRBD1 (5 bases). Germline values: CDR1 SNHLY, CDR2 FYNNEI. The CDR3 is 12 amino acids. Trimming took 6 bases from V and 3 from J, leaving 8 bases between them. The CDR3 loop is CASSRDDTEAFF. CDR3 in DNA: TGTGCCAGCAGCCGGGACGACACTGAAGCTTTCTTT.

In this sample, this clonotype turned up many times. The chain couples TRBV6-1 to TRBJ1-2; D is unresolved. Trimming pared 4 bases from V and 0 bases from J, leaving 6 bases between. The CDR3 length is 13 residues. The V gene's germline CDR1 is MNHNS and CDR2 SASEGT. For the CDR3, the DNA is TGTGCCAGCAGTGTTAGGACTAACTATGGCTACACCTTC. Encoded protein: CASSVRTNYGYTF.

This clonotype was seen only a few times. This rearrangement joins TRBV14 to TRBJ2-7, with 7 nucleotides matching TRBD2. V trimming: 8 bases; J trimming: 0 bases; junction bases outside the gene matches: 4. Germline CDR1 reads SGHDN; CDR2 reads FVKESK. The CDR3 length is 13 residues. CDR3 nucleotides: TGTGCCAGCCCCGAGCGGGACTCCTACGAGCAGTACTTC. It is translated as CASPERDSYEQYF.

This clonotype came up many times. The chain is built from TRBV25-1 and TRBJ2-5; 8 nucleotides agree with TRBD1. The CDR3 has 15 residues. V gave up 5 bases and J gave up 3 bases; unmatched junction bases: 8. Germline V gives CDR1 MGHDK, CDR2 SYGVNS. The CDR3 loop is CASSPGQAYKETQYF. Here the CDR3 DNA reads TGTGCCAGCAGTCCGGGACAGGCGTACAAAGAGACCCAGTACTTC. The full variable domain, rest sourced from reference TRBV25-1 and TRBJ2-5, is EADIYQTPRYLVIGTGKKITLECSQTMGHDKMYWYQQDPGMELHLIHYSYGVNSTEKGDLSSESTVSRIRTEHFPLTLESARPSHTSQYLCASSPGQAYKETQYFGPGTRLLVL.

With regard to this clonotype: This may be a read error: a much more frequent sequence differs by one nucleotide. The chain carries TRBV11-2 and TRBJ2-2; TRBD2 is a possible D gene (6 bases). Per germline, CDR1 SGHAT and CDR2 FQNNGV. CDR3 length: 15 amino acids. CDR3 in DNA: TGTGCCAGCAGCGTTCCCGGGAGAAGGGCCGGGGAGCCGTTTTTT. Translated, it gives CASSVPGRRAGEPFF.

This clonotype came up many times. The gene calls are TRBV28 and TRBJ1-5, with unresolved D. Germline V gene sequence: CDR1 MDHEN, CDR2 SYDVKM. The CDR3 is 14 residues long. Trimming stripped 3 bases from V and 2 bases from J, with 8 bases between. DNA for the CDR3: TGTGCCAGCAGTTTCCCAAACGGCAATCAGCCCCAGCATTTT. It encodes CASSFPNGNQPQHF.

V is TRBV6-5 and J is TRBJ2-7, with a tentative D call TRBD1 (5 bases). The germline V and J ends were trimmed by 2 bases and 3 bases, with 8 bases remaining between them. Per germline, CDR1 MNHEY and CDR2 SVGAGI. This CDR3 comprises 13 residues. The CDR3 sequence is CASSYPGHYEQYF. CDR3 DNA: TGTGCCAGCAGTTACCCCGGACACTACGAGCAGTACTTC.

Only a few counts were recorded for this clonotype. The V gene is TRBV13, the J gene TRBJ2-7; 12 bases are shared with TRBD2. J was trimmed by 4 bases and V by 5 bases; bases with no gene match: 15. CDR1 and CDR2 from the germline V gene are PRHDT and FYEKMQ (reference sequence). The CDR3 sequence is 18 residues long. The CDR3 region has the DNA TGTGCCAGCAGCCCGACTAGCGGGAGTTCCTCCTCTTATTACGAGCAGTACTTC. Encoded protein: CASSPTSGSSSSYYEQYF.

This clonotype showed up just a few times. CDR3 sequence (DNA): TGTGCCAGCTCACCATTTGAGCAGGGAATGGGGGCCACTGAAGCTTTCTTT. This sequence encodes CASSPFEQGMGATEAFF. The V and J genes are TRBV18 and TRBJ1-1, with D perhaps TRBD1 (6 bases). V was shortened by 2 bases and J by 4 bases, with 20 bases between the two germline ends. The germline gives CDR1 KGHSH, CDR2 LQKENI. CDR3 length: 17 residues. Together with reference TRBV18 and TRBJ1-1, the CDR3 gives the full variable domain: NAGVMQNPRHLVRRRGQEARLRCSPMKGHSHVYWYRQLPEEGLKFMVYLQKENIIDESGMPKERFSAEFPKEGPSILRIQQVVRGDSAAYFCASSPFEQGMGATEAFFGQGTRLTVV.

The chain is built from TRBV7-9 and TRBJ2-7; possibly TRBD2 for D (6 bases). With 3 bases removed from V and 4 bases from J, the gap between germline ends came to 13 bases. CDR1 and CDR2 from the germline V gene are SEHNR and FQNEAQ (reference sequence). This CDR3 spans 14 amino acids. The CDR3: CASSFLQGGYEQYF. CDR3 DNA: TGTGCCAGCAGCTTCCTTCAGGGAGGATACGAGCAGTACTTC.

In its sample, this clonotype was seen many times. The chain links TRBV10-3 to TRBJ1-1; D is unclear. Trimming took off 0 bases at V and 5 bases at J, with 13 bases between the two ends. The CDR3 totals 15 residues. Germline values: CDR1 ENHRY, CDR2 SYGVKD. This CDR3 is CAISESNLPGTEAFF. CDR3 nucleotide sequence: TGTGCCATCAGTGAGTCGAACCTCCCGGGGACTGAAGCTTTCTTT.

This clonotype was detected a few times. The J gene is TRBJ1-3, the V gene TRBV11-2; D not resolved. The CDR3 spans 15 residues. Germline CDR1 and CDR2: SGHAT and FQNNGV. V lost 0 bases, J lost 4 bases, and 10 bases lay in between. The CDR3 DNA sequence: TGTGCCAGCAGCTTAGATGCAGCCGCCGGAAACACCATATATTTT. Translated: CASSLDAAAGNTIYF.

There are many counts of this clonotype. This chain joins TRBV12-3 or TRBV12-4 and TRBJ1-5; TRBD1 matches 9 bases. This CDR3 is built from 16 residues. Trimming at V came to 5 bases and at J to 1 base, leaving 6 bases not matched to a gene. CDR3 in amino acids: CASSPRDRESNQPQHF. DNA for the CDR3: TGTGCCAGCAGTCCTCGGGACAGGGAGAGCAATCAGCCCCAGCATTTT.

The table lists this clonotype with many counts. This rearrangement joins TRBV11-2 to TRBJ2-4, with D maybe TRBD1 (7 bases). Germline CDR1 and CDR2: SGHAT and FQNNGV. Deletions cut 3 bases from V and 6 bases from J, with 9 bases between. CDR3 length: 13 residues. The DNA of the CDR3 is TGTGCCAGCAGCTTCCAGGGGGGAAACATTCAGTACTTC. Protein sequence: CASSFQGGNIQYF.

This clonotype came up a few times. The chain couples TRBV5-1 to TRBJ1-1, with 7 bases matching TRBD1. CDR1 SGHRS and CDR2 YFSETQ come from the germline V gene. J was trimmed by 5 bases and V by 1 base; bases with no gene match: 5. The CDR3 consists of 14 residues. The CDR3 is CASSLTGVVTEAFF. CDR3 sequence (DNA): TGCGCCAGCAGCTTGACAGGGGTGGTGACTGAAGCTTTCTTT. The full variable domain, rest sourced from reference TRBV5-1 and TRBJ1-1, is KAGVTQTPRYLIKTRGQQVTLSCSPISGHRSVSWYQQTPGQGLQFLFEYFSETQRNKGNFPGRFSGRQFSNSRSEMNVSTLELGDSALYLCASSLTGVVTEAFFGQGTRLTVV.

This clonotype was detected many times. The J gene is TRBJ2-6, the V gene TRBV12-3 or TRBV12-4; D perhaps matches TRBD1 (5 bases). The length of the CDR3 is 15 residues. V lost 6 bases and J 0 bases, leaving 9 bases between the germline ends. CDR3 loop: CASSYTGSGANVLTF. CDR3 sequence (DNA): TGTGCCAGCAGCTACACAGGCTCTGGGGCCAACGTCCTGACTTTC.

The chain employs TRBV6-1 and TRBJ1-2; D is perhaps TRBD1 (5 bases). This CDR3 has 12 amino acids. CDR1 and CDR2 from the germline V gene are MNHNS and SASEGT. V dropped 8 bases and J dropped 2 bases, with 9 bases sitting between them. This chain's CDR3 is CASARGNYGYTF. The CDR3 coding sequence is TGTGCCAGCGCGAGGGGAAACTATGGCTACACCTTC.

This chain links TRBV4-1 with TRBJ2-6, with D possibly matching TRBD1 (5 bases). With 3 bases removed from V and 2 bases from J, the gap between germline ends came to 11 bases. The V gene's germline CDR1 is MGHRA and CDR2 YSYEKL. This CDR3 spans 16 amino acids. The CDR3 loop is CASSQDQGTGANVLTF. The DNA for the CDR3 is TGCGCCAGCAGCCAGGACCAGGGCACTGGGGCCAACGTCCTGACTTTC.

The V and J genes are TRBV20-1 and TRBJ1-2, with a possible D match to TRBD1 (6 bases). V was shortened by 5 bases and J by 8 bases, with 15 bases between the two germline ends. Germline values: CDR1 DFQATT, CDR2 SNEGSKA (reference sequence). This CDR3 is built from 12 residues. The CDR3 protein is CSAGGGLRGYTF. The DNA of the CDR3 is TGCAGTGCTGGGGGCGGTTTGAGGGGCTACACCTTC.

This clonotype has only a few counts. This rearrangement joins TRBV29-1 to TRBJ2-7, with a tentative D call TRBD1 (5 bases). CDR1 SQVTM and CDR2 ANQGSEA come from the germline V gene. V was clipped by 4 bases and J by 1 base, with 11 bases between them. This CDR3 has 13 residues. Here the CDR3 reads CSVVGRVSYEQYF. The CDR3 DNA follows: TGCAGCGTTGTGGGCAGGGTATCCTACGAGCAGTACTTC.

This clonotype was recorded at least ten times. The chain recombines TRBV6-1 with TRBJ1-2; tentative D call: TRBD1 (5 bases). The CDR3 extends over 13 amino acids. V was cut by 6 bases and J by 7 bases, with 15 bases left in between. Per the germline V gene, CDR1 is MNHNS and CDR2 is SASEGT. The CDR3 nucleotides are TGTGCCAGCAGCCAGGGACCAAACGGTGGCTACACCTTC. This gives the protein CASSQGPNGGYTF.

To note about this clonotype: A much more abundant neighbour one base away suggests this may be a read error. The rearrangement links TRBV13 to TRBJ2-5, with D perhaps matching TRBD2 (5 bases). Germline V gene lookup returns CDR1 PRHDT and CDR2 FYEKMQ (reference sequence). The CDR3 contains 12 residues. V shed 5 bases and J shed 9 bases, with 13 bases lying between them. The CDR3 DNA follows: TGTGCCAGCAGCAACCCCGCGGAGGCCCAGTACTTC. Encoded protein: CASSNPAEAQYF.